This T cell receptor beta chain was retrieved from a study of post-analysis software for immune sequencing data. General observations from the study: F measure showed strong co-clustering of same-batch samples. In patients, about 5 TRBV segments were more frequent than in controls, with TRBV5-6, TRBV5-1 and TRBV20-1 among them.

This clonotype was found a few times. The antigen is unknown. Germline CDR1 reads SGHVS; CDR2 reads FQNEAQ. With 2 bases removed from V and 5 bases from J, the gap between germline ends came to 16 bases. The CDR3 is 16 residues long. Built from TCR beta cDNA, the libraries had unique molecular identifiers in them. TCRdb ran MiXCR on the PCR reads and lists one entry per CDR3 protein. Here the sample spans some 890,000 distinct CDR3 sequences, about 50% being singletons. Sequenced material: blood. The clonotype comes from a girl aged 5 to 17 with multiple sclerosis. This sequence joins TRBV7-8 and TRBJ2-1; possibly TRBD1 for D (7 bases). This CDR3 is CASSLPGGSVNNEQFF. Here the CDR3 DNA reads TGTGCCAGCAGCTTACCAGGGGGGTCGGTAAACAATGAGCAGTTCTTC.